The sequence of this TCR beta chain was determined in a study of shared clonotypes between healthy human individuals. In regard to this clone: This sample also contains other DNA sequences that code for the same CDR3.

TCRdb keeps only in-frame clones here, not all; method: immunoSEQ multiplex PCR. The sample yields roughly 2.2 million clones, over 90% seen once. Negatively enriched CD4+ T cells were divided by CD45RA into naive and memory. This sequence originates from a young man in good health. Some clones in this sample may be carry-over from other donors' samples. The sequencing input was naive CD4+ T cells from PBMCs. This sample's subset: CD45RA+ positively selected.

CDR3 region: CASSLQGYGYTF. CDR3 DNA sequence: TGTGCCAGCAGCCTACAGGGCTATGGCTACACCTTC. The chain links TRBV7-9 to TRBJ1-2; a possible D gene is TRBD1 (6 bases). CDR3 length equals 12 residues. Germline CDR1 reads SEHNR; CDR2 reads FQNEAQ (reference sequence). V lost 5 bases, J lost 4 bases, and 8 bases lay in between.